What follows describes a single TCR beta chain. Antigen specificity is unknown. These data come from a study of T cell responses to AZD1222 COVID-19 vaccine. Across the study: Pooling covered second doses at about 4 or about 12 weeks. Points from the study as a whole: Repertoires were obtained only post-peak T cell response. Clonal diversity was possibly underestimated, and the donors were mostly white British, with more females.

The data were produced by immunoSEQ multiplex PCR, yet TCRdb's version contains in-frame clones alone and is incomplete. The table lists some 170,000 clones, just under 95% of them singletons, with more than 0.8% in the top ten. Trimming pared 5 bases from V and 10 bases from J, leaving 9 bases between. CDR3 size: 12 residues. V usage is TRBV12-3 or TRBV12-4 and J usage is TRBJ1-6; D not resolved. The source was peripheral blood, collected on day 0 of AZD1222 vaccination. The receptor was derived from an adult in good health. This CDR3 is CASSIKASPLHF. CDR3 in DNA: TGTGCCAGCAGTATTAAAGCCTCACCCCTCCACTTT.